A single sample gave rise to the 21 T cell receptor beta chains below, sequenced in a study of blood T cell repertoires in COVID-19. Using immunoSEQ multiplex PCR, the repertoire was profiled, and TCRdb retains in-frame clones only, with some absent. This table has approximately 260,000 clones, about 85% appearing once. What was sequenced was PBMCs or T cells enriched from blood (not recorded which). All receptors come from a woman aged 45-59 years who had been exposed to COVID-19.

The V and J genes are TRBV28 and TRBJ2-2, with 8 positions matching TRBD1. This CDR3 is 14 amino acids long. V dropped 8 bases and J dropped 4; count of bases not matched to a gene: 6. Germline V gene data show CDR1 as MDHEN and CDR2 as SYDVKM. CDR3 sequence: CASGDRGSTGELFF. DNA of the CDR3: TGTGCCAGCGGAGACAGGGGAAGCACCGGGGAGCTGTTTTTT.

The chain combines TRBV3-1 (or the pseudogene TRBV3-2) with TRBJ1-2; D unclear. Trimming removed 1 base at V and 7 bases at J, with 4 bases between. The CDR3 is made up of 11 amino acids. Looked up from germline, CDR1 is LGHDT and CDR2 is YNNKEL (reference sequence). CDR3 sequence (DNA): TGTGCCAGCAGCCAAGGAGTTGGCTACACCTTC. The encoded protein is CASSQGVGYTF.

The J gene is TRBJ2-3, the V gene TRBV21-1; the table assigns TRBD2, which was not confirmed against the DNA. TRBV21-1 is assigned pseudogene status. There are 10 residues in the CDR3. CDR3 DNA: TGTGCCAGCAGCAAAGCGCCGGGGTATTTT. As protein: CASSKAPGYF.

The rearrangement joins TRBV5-4 to TRBJ1-5; TRBD1 matches 7 bases. The CDR3 spans 15 residues. With V trimmed by 2 bases and J by 0 bases, 2 bases remained unmatched. CDR1 and CDR2 from the germline V gene are SGHNT and YYREEE (reference sequence). The CDR3 coding sequence is TGTGCCAGCAGCTTCGGGACAGATAGCAATCAGCCCCAGCATTTT. Protein product: CASSFGTDSNQPQHF.

This clone is a singleton in its sample. The rearrangement links TRBV27 to TRBJ1-1; weak D call: TRBD1 (6 bases). Trimming stripped 5 bases from V and 9 bases from J, with 16 bases between. The CDR3 sequence is 13 residues long. Germline CDR1 is MNHEY and CDR2 is SMNVEV (reference sequence). CDR3 bases: TGTGCCAGCAGTGCCCGGGACAACCTAAAAGCTTTCTTT. Translated: CASSARDNLKAFF.

This chain connects TRBV10-3 to TRBJ2-1; 11 nucleotides line up with TRBD2. The CDR3 contains 15 residues. Trimming at V came to 7 bases and at J to 6 bases, leaving 8 bases not matched to a gene. Germline CDR1 and CDR2: ENHRY and SYGVKD. CDR3 coding DNA: TGTGCCATCACCCCTAGCGGGGGGCCGAGCAATGAGCAGTTCTTC. It codes for CAITPSGGPSNEQFF.

DNA for the CDR3: TGTGCCAGCAGCCAAGGTGACGGGACAGTCTATAATTCACCCCTCCACTTT. This encodes CASSQGDGTVYNSPLHF. The V gene is TRBV14, the J gene TRBJ1-6; 7 bases are shared with TRBD1. Germline trimming cut 1 base from V and 3 bases from J; bases unmatched to any gene: 6. CDR1 SGHDN and CDR2 FVKESK come from the germline V gene. The CDR3 sequence is 17 residues long.

Details on this clone: The same CDR3 can be traced to other DNA sequences in this sample. The chain combines TRBV20-1 with TRBJ1-2; 7 positions match TRBD1. The V and J ends lost 3 bases and 5 bases, in that order; junction bases with no gene match: 9. The CDR3 spans 14 residues. Germline CDR1 is DFQATT and CDR2 is SNEGSKA (reference sequence). CDR3 sequence (DNA): TGCAGTGCTAGTGGAGGGGGCGCCGGGTATGGCTACACCTTC. As protein: CSASGGGAGYGYTF.

The rearrangement joins TRBV19 to TRBJ1-5, with 7 positions matching TRBD1. CDR3 length: 13 amino acids. CDR1 LNHDA and CDR2 SQIVND come from the germline V gene (reference sequence). J lost 5 bases, V lost 8 bases, and 6 bases had no gene match. The CDR3 region is CASSTGRDQPQHF. In DNA, the CDR3 is TGTGCCAGTTCGACAGGGCGAGATCAGCCCCAGCATTTT. The full variable domain, its missing parts supplied by reference TRBV19 and TRBJ1-5, is DGGITQSPKYLFRKEGQNVTLSCEQNLNHDAMYWYRQDPGQGLRLIYYSQIVNDFQKGDIAEGYSVSREKKESFPLTVTSAQKNPTAFYLCASSTGRDQPQHFGDGTRLSIL.

Only a few counts were recorded for this clone. V is TRBV2 and J is TRBJ1-6, with a weak D call TRBD1 (5 bases). The ends were cut back, 0 bases at V and 6 bases at J, with 18 bases in the middle. The germline V gene encodes CDR1 SNHLY and CDR2 FYNNEI. The CDR3 spans 18 residues. The CDR3 loop reads CASSEAVSRVIGNSPLHF. The CDR3 DNA is TGTGCCAGCAGTGAAGCGGTATCCAGGGTTATTGGTAATTCACCCCTCCACTTT. The full variable domain, completed using reference TRBV2 and TRBJ1-6, is EPEVTQTPSHQVTQMGQEVILRCVPISNHLYFYWYRQILGQKVEFLVSFYNNEISEKSEIFDDQFSVERPDGSNFTLKIRSTKLEDSAMYFCASSEAVSRVIGNSPLHFGNGTRLTVT.

V and J are TRBV3-1 (or the pseudogene TRBV3-2) and TRBJ1-1; 8 positions agree with TRBD1. Unmatched junction bases numbered 9, after V lost 0 bases and J lost 9 bases. The germline V gene has CDR1 LGHDT and CDR2 YNNKEL (reference sequence). There are 15 residues in the CDR3. DNA for the CDR3: TGTGCCAGCAGCCAAGATATACGATCAGGGGGCAAAGCTTTCTTT. Translating it yields CASSQDIRSGGKAFF.

The genes are TRBV7-2 and TRBJ2-3; 7 bases line up with TRBD1. The CDR3 has 13 residues. In germline, CDR1 is SGHTA, CDR2 FQGNSA. J lost 2 bases, V lost 8 bases, and 4 bases had no gene match. The CDR3: CASQTGPTDTQYF. CDR3 DNA: TGTGCCAGCCAGACAGGGCCCACAGATACGCAGTATTTT. The variable domain in full, completed from reference TRBV7-2 and TRBJ2-3, reads GAGVSQSPSNKVTEKGKDVELRCDPISGHTALYWYRQSLGQGLEFLIYFQGNSAPDKSGLPSDRFSAERTGGSVSTLTIQRTQQEDSAVYLCASQTGPTDTQYFGPGTRLTVL.

The J gene is TRBJ1-2, the V gene TRBV12-5, with no clear D. The length of the CDR3 is 11 residues. V lost 3 bases and J lost 11, with 10 bases in between. The germline gives CDR1 LGHNT, CDR2 FRNRAP. In DNA form, the CDR3 reads TGTGCTAGTGGTTTAGGACTCCTTTACACCTTC. Amino acids: CASGLGLLYTF.

This chain links TRBV5-1 with TRBJ1-3; D is ambiguous. Germline CDR1 SGHRS, CDR2 YFSETQ. This CDR3 is 15 amino acids long. Trimming stripped 0 bases from V and 0 bases from J, with 7 bases between. CDR3: CASSLDLSSGNTIYF. As DNA, the CDR3 is TGCGCCAGCAGCTTGGACTTGAGCTCTGGAAACACCATATATTTT. Using reference TRBV5-1 and TRBJ1-3 for the parts outside the CDR3, the full variable domain is KAGVTQTPRYLIKTRGQQVTLSCSPISGHRSVSWYQQTPGQGLQFLFEYFSETQRNKGNFPGRFSGRQFSNSRSEMNVSTLELGDSALYLCASSLDLSSGNTIYFGEGSWLTVV.

The chain links TRBV5-1 to TRBJ2-1; a possible D gene is TRBD2 (6 bases). V was cut by 3 bases and J by 4 bases, with 20 bases left in between. Germline CDR1 SGHRS, CDR2 YFSETQ. The CDR3 runs 17 residues. The CDR3 here is CASSYGVGYGTYNEQFF. CDR3 DNA sequence: TGCGCCAGCAGCTATGGGGTAGGATATGGGACTTACAATGAGCAGTTCTTC.

The genes are TRBV6-5 and TRBJ1-5; 8 nucleotides agree with TRBD1. V lost 3 bases to trimming and J lost 6 bases; unmatched junction nucleotides: 4. The CDR3 sequence is 14 residues long. Germline V gene lookup returns CDR1 MNHEY and CDR2 SVGAGI. For the CDR3, the DNA is TGTGCCAGCAGTTATGCAGGGGGCGGTCAGCCCCAGCATTTT. As protein: CASSYAGGGQPQHF.

This clone was observed a few times. At the DNA level, this CDR3 is encoded by other sequences in the same sample as well. J is TRBJ2-1 and V is TRBV18, with D perhaps TRBD1 (7 bases). V lost 2 bases and J 4 bases, leaving 15 bases between the germline ends. Looked up from germline, CDR1 is KGHSH and CDR2 is LQKENI. The CDR3 loop spans 16 amino acids. The CDR3 DNA reads as TGTGCCAGCTCACCAATTCAGGGGGGAGATTACAATGAGCAGTTCTTC. Its protein is CASSPIQGGDYNEQFF.

The gene calls are TRBV6-5 and TRBJ1-3; D remains unclear. Germline lookup yields CDR1 MNHEY and CDR2 SVGAGI. CDR3 length: 14 residues. The V gene lost 6 bases and the J gene lost 4 bases, with 13 bases spanning the gap. In nucleotides, the CDR3 is TGTGCCAGCAGCCTAGACGGTAGAGGAAACACCATATATTTT. Residues: CASSLDGRGNTIYF.

V is TRBV5-1 and J is TRBJ2-1; D remains ambiguous. This CDR3 region has 14 residues. Germline CDR1 SGHRS, CDR2 YFSETQ. The V end lost 0 bases, the J end lost 2 bases, and 6 bases lay between the germline ends. CDR3 residues: CASSLDIPYNEQFF. CDR3 bases: TGCGCCAGCAGCTTGGACATCCCCTACAATGAGCAGTTCTTC.

This chain connects TRBV5-1 to TRBJ2-2, with D tentatively TRBD1 (5 bases). The CDR3 sequence is 14 residues long. CDR1 and CDR2 (germline): SGHRS, YFSETQ. Trimming stripped 0 bases from V and 6 bases from J, with 9 bases between. The CDR3 DNA is TGCGCCAGCAGCTTGGACAGGATGGCCGGGGAGCTGTTTTTT. Amino acids: CASSLDRMAGELFF.

The chain recombines TRBV12-3 or TRBV12-4 with TRBJ1-2; no clear D gene. The CDR3 runs to 13 residues. V shed 1 base and J shed 8 bases, with 11 bases lying between them. As DNA, the CDR3 is TGTGCCAGCAGTTTAGGAGGGAAGGAAGGCTACACCTTC. Its protein product is CASSLGGKEGYTF.